This passage covers 20 T cell receptor beta chains from one sample sequenced in a study of CD8 T cells in Susac syndrome. It was with random hexamers that about 0.45 to 1 ug RNA was reverse transcribed. TCRdb recomputed calls from the immunoSEQ multiplex PCR reads with MiXCR, one row per CDR3 protein. The sample carries about 300,000 distinct CDR3 sequences, approximately 81% recorded once. Sequencing was done on a sample of CD8+ T cells from PBMCs. These receptors came from a human donor with multiple sclerosis.

The chain combines TRBV6-2 or TRBV6-3 with TRBJ2-3, with D perhaps assigned TRBD1 or TRBD2 (5 bases each). CDR3 length equals 16 residues. V gave up 2 bases and J gave up 3 bases, with 15 bases separating them. From germline, CDR1 is MNHEY and CDR2 SVGEGT. Here the CDR3 DNA reads TGTGCCAGCAGTTACATCAGCGGTAAGGGGACAGATACGCAGTATTTT. Encoded protein: CASSYISGKGTDTQYF.

Comments on this clonotype: One end of the junction fails to match germline, which may point to a read error. The J gene is TRBJ1-2, the V gene TRBV3-1; D gene uncertain. The germline gives CDR1 LGHDT, CDR2 YNNKEL (reference sequence). The CDR3 is 13 residues long. Written as DNA, the CDR3 is TGTGCCAACAGCCAAGTGGTCGGGTCCGGCTACACCTTC. Its protein is CANSQVVGSGYTF.

V is TRBV27 and J is TRBJ2-7; a weak D match, TRBD2 (5 bases). Trimming left V 5 bases short and J 0 bases short, with 11 bases between. This CDR3 is built from 14 residues. From germline, CDR1 is MNHEY and CDR2 SMNVEV (reference sequence). The chain's CDR3 is CASSQDTSSYEQYF. As DNA, the CDR3 is TGTGCCAGCAGTCAAGACACTAGCTCCTACGAGCAGTACTTC.

The genes are TRBV28 and TRBJ2-1, with 7 positions matching TRBD1. After removal of 1 base from V and 7 bases from J, the junction contained 7 bases not matched to a gene. The CDR3 runs to 15 residues. Germline V CDR1 and CDR2: MDHEN, SYDVKM. The CDR3 DNA reads TGTGCCAGCAGTTTATCCCCGGACAGGAAAAATGAGCAGTTCTTC. This gives the protein CASSLSPDRKNEQFF.

The chain links TRBV9 to TRBJ2-7, with TRBD2 matching 10 bases. CDR1 and CDR2 (germline): SGDLS, YYNGEE. The CDR3 runs 14 residues. Losses at the gene ends were 0 bases for V and 6 bases for J; bases not matched to a gene: 3. The CDR3 spells CASSVGIAGGEQYF. The CDR3 DNA sequence: TGTGCCAGCAGCGTAGGGATAGCGGGGGGCGAGCAGTACTTC.

The gene calls are TRBV6-1 and TRBJ2-2; 12 bases match TRBD1. The germline V gene has CDR1 MNHNS and CDR2 SASEGT. This CDR3 contains 16 residues. With V trimmed by 5 bases and J by 7 bases, 8 bases remained unmatched. The chain's CDR3 is CASSLGTGGFGGELFF. In DNA, the CDR3 is TGTGCCAGCAGTCTCGGGACAGGGGGCTTCGGCGGGGAGCTGTTTTTT.

This clonotype was seen only a few times. The chain couples TRBV13 to TRBJ2-7, with D tentatively TRBD2 (5 bases). Trimming took 2 bases from V and 0 from J, leaving 8 bases between them. Germline CDR1 is PRHDT and CDR2 is FYEKMQ (reference sequence). This CDR3 comprises 14 residues. CDR3 protein: CASSLSGYSYEQYF. In DNA, the CDR3 is TGTGCCAGCAGCTTAAGCGGATACTCCTACGAGCAGTACTTC.

The chain recombines TRBV25-1 with TRBJ1-5; D is uncertain. The CDR3 is made up of 16 amino acids. The germline V and J ends were trimmed by 6 bases and 2 bases, with 17 bases remaining between them. The V gene's germline CDR1 is MGHDK and CDR2 SYGVNS. CDR3 loop: CASSRRRGSGNQPQHF. The DNA of the CDR3 is TGTGCCAGCAGCCGCCGGCGGGGTAGCGGCAATCAGCCCCAGCATTTT.

V and J are TRBV9 and TRBJ2-1, with D perhaps matching TRBD2 (6 bases). The germline gives CDR1 SGDLS, CDR2 YYNGEE. The V end lost 0 bases, the J end lost 3 bases, and 10 bases lay between the germline ends. This CDR3 is built from 15 residues. The CDR3 sequence is CASSVDPGDYNEQFF. CDR3 in DNA: TGTGCCAGCAGCGTAGACCCGGGAGACTACAATGAGCAGTTCTTC.

CDR3 in amino acids: CASSSPLAGYNEQFF. CDR3 bases: TGTGCCAGCAGCTCCCCCCTAGCGGGTTACAATGAGCAGTTCTTC. The chain uses TRBV7-9 and TRBJ2-1, with TRBD2 matching 8 bases. Germline CDR1 reads SEHNR; CDR2 reads FQNEAQ (reference sequence). The CDR3 consists of 15 residues. V lost 4 bases and J lost 4; bases outside the gene matches: 6.

The chain has TRBV2 and TRBJ2-1; a weak D match, TRBD2 (6 bases). CDR1 SNHLY and CDR2 FYNNEI come from the germline V gene. Trimming removed 8 bases at V and 8 bases at J, with 16 bases between. The CDR3 runs 13 residues. The CDR3 region has the DNA TGTGCCAGCGGGGGGACTCCTATTGATGAGCAGTTCTTC. Its protein product is CASGGTPIDEQFF. The complete variable domain, with remaining parts taken from reference TRBV2 and TRBJ2-1, reads EPEVTQTPSHQVTQMGQEVILRCVPISNHLYFYWYRQILGQKVEFLVSFYNNEISEKSEIFDDQFSVERPDGSNFTLKIRSTKLEDSAMYFCASGGTPIDEQFFGPGTRLTVL.

The chain carries TRBV5-1 and TRBJ2-1; TRBD2 matches at 10 bases. The V gene's germline CDR1 is SGHRS and CDR2 YFSETQ. The V gene end was trimmed by 0 bases and the J gene end by 0 bases; junction bases not matched to a gene: 9. This CDR3 has 19 residues. CDR3 protein: CASSLVPVTSGVSYNEQFF. CDR3 nucleotide sequence: TGCGCCAGCAGCTTGGTCCCGGTAACTAGCGGGGTCTCCTACAATGAGCAGTTCTTC.

The chain employs TRBV3-1 and TRBJ2-7; TRBD2 agrees at 14 bases. CDR1 is LGHDT and CDR2 is YNNKEL in the germline V gene (reference sequence). This CDR3 has 20 amino acids. J lost 5 bases, V lost 1 base, and 16 bases had no gene match. The CDR3 reads CASSQGRRLAGGRSTNEQYF. The CDR3 DNA sequence: TGTGCCAGCAGCCAAGGCAGGCGACTAGCGGGAGGGCGGAGTACTAACGAGCAGTACTTC.

V gene TRBV28 combines with J gene TRBJ2-5; D assignment may be TRBD1 or TRBD2 (5 bases each). CDR1 and CDR2 from the germline V gene are MDHEN and SYDVKM. Trimming cost V 6 bases and J 3 bases, with 23 bases left between them. This CDR3 region has 17 residues. CDR3 amino acids: CASSPQELGTAKETQYF. DNA of the CDR3: TGTGCCAGCAGCCCACAAGAATTGGGGACGGCGAAAGAGACCCAGTACTTC.

The chain has TRBV19 and TRBJ1-1, with TRBD1 as a possible D gene (5 bases). Germline V gene data show CDR1 as LNHDA and CDR2 as SQIVND (reference sequence). The CDR3 has 12 residues. V was cut by 5 bases and J by 6 bases, with 10 bases left in between. CDR3 residues: CASSHRRAEAFF. CDR3 nucleotide sequence: TGTGCCAGTAGTCACAGGAGGGCTGAAGCTTTCTTT.

The gene calls are TRBV28 and TRBJ2-5, with 11 bases lining up with TRBD2. Germline lookup yields CDR1 MDHEN and CDR2 SYDVKM. CDR3 length equals 19 residues. V gave up 3 bases and J gave up 3 bases; unmatched junction bases: 15. This chain's CDR3 is CASSLPTSGKRALEETQYF. The CDR3 bases are TGTGCCAGCAGTTTGCCGACTAGCGGGAAGAGAGCATTGGAAGAGACCCAGTACTTC.

The chain couples TRBV7-9 to TRBJ1-1, with D unresolved. V was clipped by 4 bases and J by 1 base, with 10 bases between them. The CDR3 is made up of 14 amino acids. Germline assignment: CDR1 SEHNR and CDR2 FQNEAQ (reference sequence). This chain's CDR3 is CASSSLMGNTEAFF. For the CDR3, the DNA is TGTGCCAGCAGCTCCCTCATGGGGAACACTGAAGCTTTCTTT.

The rearrangement links TRBV11-2 to TRBJ2-1; 13 positions match TRBD2. Trimming cost V 4 bases and J 14 bases; bases outside gene matches: 11. The CDR3 extends over 15 amino acids. Per germline, CDR1 SGHAT and CDR2 FQNNGV. The CDR3 DNA sequence: TGTGCCAGCAGCTCGACTAGCGGGAGGCCTGGGGAGGAGTTCTTC. Translated, it gives CASSSTSGRPGEEFF.

The chain links TRBV20-1 to TRBJ2-1, with 14 bases lining up with TRBD2. The J segment lost 4 bases and the V segment lost 3 bases, leaving 14 bases of the junction unmatched. This CDR3 has 19 amino acids. The germline V gene has CDR1 DFQATT and CDR2 SNEGSKA (reference sequence). The CDR3 here is CSASSDAGTSGSVYNEQFF. The CDR3 DNA is TGCAGTGCTAGTTCAGACGCGGGGACTAGCGGGAGCGTTTACAATGAGCAGTTCTTC.

In its sample, this clonotype was seen a few times. This chain links TRBV6-1 with TRBJ1-2; possibly TRBD1 for D (5 bases). Per the germline V gene, CDR1 is MNHNS and CDR2 is SASEGT. Trimming removed 5 bases from V and 4 bases from J, with 14 bases in between. The length of the CDR3 is 14 residues. CDR3 region: CASSSGDYSYGYTF. The CDR3 coding sequence is TGTGCCAGCAGTAGCGGGGACTATAGCTATGGCTACACCTTC.